Following are 19 T cell receptor beta chains from one sample sequenced in a study of blood T cells in healthy people across ages. The authors ran a second PCR of about 6 to 12 cycles using a sample-barcoded 5' primer and a J-beta primer mix. Each CDR3 protein gets one entry after TCRdb re-called the 5' RACE reads with MiXCR. The table includes 1.5 million to 2 million distinct CDR3 sequences, about 28% detected once. What was sequenced was blood. The origin of the receptors is a woman in her twenties or thirties in good health.

This clonotype has at least ten counts. The V call is TRBV20-1, the J call TRBJ2-5, with D unclear. Germline CDR1 and CDR2: DFQATT and SNEGSKA (reference sequence). Trimming shortened V by 6 bases and J by 2 bases, and 13 bases separated the two germline ends. The CDR3 consists of 13 residues. The CDR3 DNA is TGCAGTGCAGCAGATTCGATGCAAGAGACCCAGTACTTC. It is translated as CSAADSMQETQYF.

The table lists this clonotype with a count of one. At one end, the junction sequence differs from germline, possibly due to a read error. This chain connects TRBV7-2 to TRBJ2-7; 11 nucleotides agree with TRBD2. The length of the CDR3 is 15 residues. Germline CDR1 SGHTA, CDR2 FQGNSA. CDR3 in amino acids: CASSLGTSGSYERYF. The CDR3 nucleotides are TGTGCCAGCAGCTTGGGGACTAGCGGATCCTACGAGCGGTACTTC.

This clonotype has just a few counts. A read error may produce the germline difference seen at one junction end. The rearrangement uses TRBV10-3 and TRBJ2-1, with unresolved D. The length of the CDR3 is 12 residues. CDR1 ENHRY and CDR2 SYGVKD come from the germline V gene. This CDR3 reads CVISDSDLEQFF. The CDR3, as DNA: TGTGTCATCAGTGACTCCGACCTGGAGCAGTTCTTC.

Ten or more counts support this clonotype. J is TRBJ2-7 and V is TRBV12-3 or TRBV12-4; a weak D match, TRBD2 (7 bases). The CDR3 length is 14 residues. V was cut by 2 bases and J by 4 bases, with 12 bases left in between. The CDR3 DNA sequence: TGTGCCAGCAGTTTAAGGGGGAGGGGATACGAGCAGTACTTC. Translating it yields CASSLRGRGYEQYF.

This clonotype was seen only a few times. The chain links TRBV7-9 to TRBJ2-3; 7 bases line up with TRBD2. The germline V gene has CDR1 SEHNR and CDR2 FQNEAQ (reference sequence). With 1 base clipped from V and 5 bases from J, the junction kept 3 bases outside the gene matches. This CDR3 comprises 14 residues. The CDR3 DNA sequence: TGTGCCAGCAGCTTAGGGGTAGCGGGAGATACGCAGTATTTT. It specifies CASSLGVAGDTQYF.

This clonotype came up a few times. Given a much more abundant clone one base away, this may be a read error. The J gene is TRBJ2-7, the V gene TRBV20-1, with D perhaps TRBD2 (6 bases). This CDR3 spans 14 amino acids. Trimming shortened V by 3 bases and J by 7 bases, and 19 bases separated the two germline ends. In germline, CDR1 is DFQATT, CDR2 SNEGSKA (reference sequence). CDR3 nucleotides: TGCAGTGCTAGTAGCCGGTGGGACTTCGGGGAGCAGTACTTC. Translating gives CSASSRWDFGEQYF.

This clonotype appeared many times. The rearrangement joins TRBV5-1 to TRBJ1-2, with D perhaps matching TRBD1 (5 bases). This CDR3 contains 14 residues. The germline V gene has CDR1 SGHRS and CDR2 YFSETQ. Trimming took off 4 bases at V and 2 bases at J, with 12 bases between the two ends. The CDR3 sequence is CASSPLGRNYGYTF. The CDR3 nucleotides read TGCGCCAGCAGCCCCTTGGGACGGAACTATGGCTACACCTTC.

The chain links TRBV3-1 to TRBJ1-2, with TRBD1 matching over 9 bases. Germline V gene sequence: CDR1 LGHDT, CDR2 YNNKEL (reference sequence). This CDR3 is built from 17 residues. V was pared by 1 base and J by 7 bases, with 13 bases of the junction left unmatched. The CDR3 sequence: CASSQAAGGTGTAGYTF. CDR3 DNA: TGTGCCAGCAGCCAAGCGGCTGGGGGGACAGGGACGGCTGGCTACACCTTC. The entire variable domain, with the rest obtained from reference TRBV3-1 and TRBJ1-2, is as follows: DTAVSQTPKYLVTQMGNDKSIKCEQNLGHDTMYWYKQDSKKFLKIMFSYNNKELIINETVPNRFSPKSPDKAHLNLHINSLELGDSAVYFCASSQAAGGTGTAGYTFGSGTRLTVV.

V and J are TRBV13 and TRBJ2-2; tentatively, D is TRBD1 (7 bases). The germline V gene encodes CDR1 PRHDT and CDR2 FYEKMQ (reference sequence). The CDR3 is 17 amino acids. With 7 bases removed from V and 1 base from J, the gap between germline ends came to 19 bases. CDR3 in amino acids: CASMGGLTGKNTGELFF. The CDR3 bases are TGTGCCAGCATGGGGGGATTGACAGGGAAGAACACCGGGGAGCTGTTTTTT.

On this clonotype: This may stem from a read error, because a much larger clone lies one nucleotide away. The rearrangement links TRBV9 to TRBJ2-7; no clear D. This CDR3 spans 15 amino acids. CDR1 is SGDLS and CDR2 is YYNGEE in the germline V gene. The CDR3 sequence is CASSVAPTRGYGQYF. In DNA, the CDR3 is TGTGCCAGCAGCGTAGCTCCGACTCGTGGATACGGGCAGTACTTC. Filled out from reference TRBV9 and TRBJ2-7, the complete variable domain reads DSGVTQTPKHLITATGQRVTLRCSPRSGDLSVYWYQQSLDQGLQFLIQYYNGEERAKGNILERFSAQQFPDLHSELNLSSLELGDSALYFCASSVAPTRGYGQYFGPGTRLTVT.

Regarding this clonotype: It is likely a read error, because the conserved phenylalanine at the end of the CDR3 is missing. This rearrangement joins TRBV10-3 to TRBJ1-6, with D hard to call. The V gene lost 2 bases and the J gene lost 5 bases, with 13 bases spanning the gap. Germline CDR1 ENHRY, CDR2 SYGVKD. This CDR3 contains 16 residues. CDR3 nucleotides: TGTGCCATCAGTGAGAGGAGGAGCGTCGATAATTCACCCCTCCACTTG. Its protein is CAISERRSVDNSPLHL.

This clonotype was recorded many times. J is TRBJ2-3 and V is TRBV29-1; 8 positions agree with TRBD1. The CDR3 loop spans 15 amino acids. CDR1 and CDR2 from the germline V gene are SQVTM and ANQGSEA. The trim removed 7 bases at V and 2 bases at J, leaving 11 bases unmatched. Here the CDR3 DNA reads TGCAGCGGGGGTCGTACAGGGGGGATCACAGATACGCAGTATTTT. Translating gives CSGGRTGGITDTQYF.

The sample holds one count of this clonotype. The rearrangement links TRBV20-1 to TRBJ1-6, with 7 bases that match TRBD1. This CDR3 is 16 amino acids long. With V trimmed by 2 bases and J by 4 bases, 8 bases remained unmatched. CDR1 and CDR2 (germline): DFQATT, SNEGSKA (reference sequence). The CDR3 region has the DNA TGCAGTGCTAGATCTAAGGGACAGAATTATAATTCACCCCTCCACTTT. Translation: CSARSKGQNYNSPLHF.

About this clonotype: Compared with germline, one end of the junction differs, possibly owing to a read error. The J gene is TRBJ2-7, the V gene TRBV7-9; 8 bases agree with TRBD1. The germline gives CDR1 SEHNR, CDR2 FQNEAQ (reference sequence). This CDR3 region has 13 residues. CDR3 protein: CAGSLTGAYEQYF. As DNA, the CDR3 is TGTGCCGGCAGTCTGACAGGGGCCTACGAGCAGTACTTC.

Concerning this clonotype: This sequence may be a read error, since a much larger clone differs from it by one base. This chain connects TRBV9 to TRBJ2-1; maybe TRBD2 (6 bases). This CDR3 region has 15 residues. CDR1 and CDR2 (germline): SGDLS, YYNGEE. CDR3 residues: CAGSVAASTYNEQFF. For the CDR3, the DNA is TGTGCCGGCAGCGTAGCGGCCTCTACCTACAATGAGCAGTTCTTC.

The V call is TRBV5-1, the J call TRBJ2-5; TRBD1 or TRBD2 may be the D gene (5 bases each). This CDR3 has 14 amino acids. Germline V gene data show CDR1 as SGHRS and CDR2 as YFSETQ. V was pared by 7 bases and J by 5 bases, with 18 bases between. The CDR3 DNA is TGCGCCAGCCGCGAGGGGACCGCCGGGGAGACCCAGTACTTC. Its translation is CASREGTAGETQYF.

The sample holds a few counts of this clonotype. Here the CDR3 reads CASSSLAGGLSSYEQYF. The CDR3, as DNA: TGTGCCAGCAGTTCACTAGCGGGGGGTTTAAGCTCCTACGAGCAGTACTTC. The gene calls are TRBV27 and TRBJ2-7, with TRBD2 identical over 12 bases. This CDR3 has 17 amino acids. With 4 bases clipped from V and 0 bases from J, the junction kept 7 bases outside the gene matches. Germline V gene data show CDR1 as MNHEY and CDR2 as SMNVEV (reference sequence).

The chain couples TRBV7-2 to TRBJ2-7; D may be TRBD2 (6 bases). The end of the DNA is better explained by TRBJ2-5, so the J call may be wrong. The CDR3 consists of 14 residues. Per germline, CDR1 SGHTA and CDR2 FQGNSA. Written as DNA, the CDR3 is TGTGCCAGCAGCCCCCGGGACTTCCTAGGGACCCAGTACTTC. This sequence encodes CASSPRDFLGTQYF.

This clonotype was detected many times. The V and J genes are TRBV10-3 and TRBJ2-7, with 11 bases that match TRBD1. The CDR3 runs 13 residues. Losses at the gene ends were 5 bases for V and 6 bases for J; bases not matched to a gene: 3. CDR1 and CDR2 (germline): ENHRY, SYGVKD. CDR3 nucleotide sequence: TGTGCCATCAGTCCGGGACAGGGGGTCGAGCAGTACTTC. This encodes CAISPGQGVEQYF.